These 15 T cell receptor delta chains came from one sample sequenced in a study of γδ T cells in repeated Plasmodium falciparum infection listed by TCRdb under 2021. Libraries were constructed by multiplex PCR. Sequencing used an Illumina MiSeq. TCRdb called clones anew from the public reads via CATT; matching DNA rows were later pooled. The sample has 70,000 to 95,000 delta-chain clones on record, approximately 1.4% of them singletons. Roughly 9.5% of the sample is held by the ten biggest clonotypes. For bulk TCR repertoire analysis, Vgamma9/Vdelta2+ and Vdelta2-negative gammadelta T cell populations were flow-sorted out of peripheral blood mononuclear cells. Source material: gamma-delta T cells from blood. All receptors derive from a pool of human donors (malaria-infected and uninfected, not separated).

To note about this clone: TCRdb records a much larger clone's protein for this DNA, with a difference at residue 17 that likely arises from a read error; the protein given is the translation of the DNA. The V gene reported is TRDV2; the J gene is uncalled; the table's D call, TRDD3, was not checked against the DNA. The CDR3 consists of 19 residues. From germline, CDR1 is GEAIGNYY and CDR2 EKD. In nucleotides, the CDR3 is TGTGCCTGTGACATACTGGGGGATGCCCTCTCCTGGGACACCCGACAGACGTTTTTC. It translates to CACDILGDALSWDTRQTFF.

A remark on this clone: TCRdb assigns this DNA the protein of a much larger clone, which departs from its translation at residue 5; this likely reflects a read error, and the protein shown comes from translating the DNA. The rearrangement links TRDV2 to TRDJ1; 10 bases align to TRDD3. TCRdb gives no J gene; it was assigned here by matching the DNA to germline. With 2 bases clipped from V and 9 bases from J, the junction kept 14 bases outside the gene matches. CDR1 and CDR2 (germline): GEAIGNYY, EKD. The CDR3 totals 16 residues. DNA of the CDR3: TGTGCCTGTGACATCCTTCCCCACCTGGGGGATAATGAACTCATCTTT. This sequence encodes CACDILPHLGDNELIF.

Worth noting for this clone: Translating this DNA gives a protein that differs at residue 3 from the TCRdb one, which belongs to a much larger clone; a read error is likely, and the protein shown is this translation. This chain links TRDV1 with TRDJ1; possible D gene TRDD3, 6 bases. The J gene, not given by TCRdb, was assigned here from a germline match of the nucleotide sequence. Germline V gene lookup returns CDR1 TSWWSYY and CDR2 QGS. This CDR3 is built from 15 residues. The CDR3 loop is CAPGELCPYTDKLIF. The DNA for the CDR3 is TGTGCTCCTGGGGAACTCTGTCCGTACACCGATAAACTCATCTTT.

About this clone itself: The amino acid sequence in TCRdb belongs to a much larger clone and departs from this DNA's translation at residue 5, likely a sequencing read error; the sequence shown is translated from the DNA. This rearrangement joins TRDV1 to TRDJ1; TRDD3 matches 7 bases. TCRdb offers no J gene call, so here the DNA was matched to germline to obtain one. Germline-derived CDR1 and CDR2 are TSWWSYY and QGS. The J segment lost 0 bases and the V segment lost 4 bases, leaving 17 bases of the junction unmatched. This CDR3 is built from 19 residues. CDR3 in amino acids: CALGGGPRTTGAHTDKLIF. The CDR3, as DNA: TGTGCTCTTGGGGGAGGTCCCCGAACGACTGGGGCCCACACCGATAAACTCATCTTT.

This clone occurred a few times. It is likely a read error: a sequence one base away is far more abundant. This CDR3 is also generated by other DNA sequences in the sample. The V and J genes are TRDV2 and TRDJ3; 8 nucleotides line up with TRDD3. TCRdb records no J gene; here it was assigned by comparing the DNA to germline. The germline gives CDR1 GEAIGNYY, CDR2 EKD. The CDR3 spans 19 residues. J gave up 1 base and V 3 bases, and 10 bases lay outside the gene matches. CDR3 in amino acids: CACDPTGGYASWDTRQMFF. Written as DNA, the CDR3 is TGTGCCTGTGACCCTACCGGGGGATATGCGTCCTGGGACACCCGACAGATGTTTTTC.

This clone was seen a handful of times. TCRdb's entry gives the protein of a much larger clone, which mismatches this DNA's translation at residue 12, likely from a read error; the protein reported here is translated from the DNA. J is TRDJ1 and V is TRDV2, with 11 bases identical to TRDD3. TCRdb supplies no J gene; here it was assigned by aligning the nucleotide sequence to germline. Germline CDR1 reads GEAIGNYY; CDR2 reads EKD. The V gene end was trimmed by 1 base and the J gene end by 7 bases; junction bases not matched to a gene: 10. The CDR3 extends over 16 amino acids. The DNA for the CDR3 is TGTGCCTGTGACACGATCTATGGGGGATACGCCGGTAAACTCATCTTT. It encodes CACDTIYGGYAGKLIF.

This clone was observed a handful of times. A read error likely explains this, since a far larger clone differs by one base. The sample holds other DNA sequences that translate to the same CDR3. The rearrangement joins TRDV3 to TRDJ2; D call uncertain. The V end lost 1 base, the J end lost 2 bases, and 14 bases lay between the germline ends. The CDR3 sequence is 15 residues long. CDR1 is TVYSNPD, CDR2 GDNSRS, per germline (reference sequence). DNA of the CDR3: TGTGCCTTTACGTTTCCCACCTCGTTGACAGCACAACTCTTCTTT. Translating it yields CAFTFPTSLTAQLFF.

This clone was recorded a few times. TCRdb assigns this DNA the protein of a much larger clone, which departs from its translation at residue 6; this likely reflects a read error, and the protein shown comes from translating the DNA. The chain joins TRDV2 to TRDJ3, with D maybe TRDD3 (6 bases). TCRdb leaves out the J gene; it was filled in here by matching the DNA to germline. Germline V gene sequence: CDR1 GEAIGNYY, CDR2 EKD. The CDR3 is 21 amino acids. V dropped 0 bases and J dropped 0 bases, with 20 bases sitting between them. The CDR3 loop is CACDTGPVWGPSSWDTRQMFF. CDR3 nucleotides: TGTGCCTGTGACACCGGGCCGGTCTGGGGTCCAAGCTCCTGGGACACCCGACAGATGTTTTTC.

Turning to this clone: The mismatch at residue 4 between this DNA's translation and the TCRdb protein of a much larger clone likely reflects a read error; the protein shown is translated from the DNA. The CDR3 loop is CACNTLPTGEALTAQLFF. CDR3 nucleotide sequence: TGTGCCTGTAACACACTTCCTACAGGGGAAGCTTTGACAGCACAACTCTTCTTT. V usage is TRDV2 and J usage is TRDJ2; 8 nucleotides agree with TRDD2. Germline assignment: CDR1 GEAIGNYY and CDR2 EKD. The CDR3 contains 18 residues.

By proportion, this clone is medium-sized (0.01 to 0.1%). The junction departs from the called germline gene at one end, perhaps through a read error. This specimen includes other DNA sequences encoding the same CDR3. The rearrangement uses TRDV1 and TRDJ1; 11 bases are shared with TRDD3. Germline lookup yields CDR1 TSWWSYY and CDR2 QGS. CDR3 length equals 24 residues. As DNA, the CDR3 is TGTGCTCTTGGGGAATGCCCCCTACTTTTCTCTAGGTCCACGTTACTGGGGGATAAATATAAACTCATTTTT. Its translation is CALGECPLLFSRSTLLGDKYKLIF.

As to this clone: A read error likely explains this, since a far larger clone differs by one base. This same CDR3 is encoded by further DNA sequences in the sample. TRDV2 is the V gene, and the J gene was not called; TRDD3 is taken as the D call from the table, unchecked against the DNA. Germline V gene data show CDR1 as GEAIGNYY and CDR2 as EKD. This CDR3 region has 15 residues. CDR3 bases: TGTGCCTGTGACACCGTGGGATCTATGACAGCACAACTCTTCTTC. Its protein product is CACDTVGSMTAQLFF.

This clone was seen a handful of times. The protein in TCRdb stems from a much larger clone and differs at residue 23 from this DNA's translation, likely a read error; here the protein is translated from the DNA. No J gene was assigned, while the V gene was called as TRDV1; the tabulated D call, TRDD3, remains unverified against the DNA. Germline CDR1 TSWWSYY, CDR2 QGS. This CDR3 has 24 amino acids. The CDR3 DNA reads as TGTGCTCTTGGGCCTACGGCCCGGCGCCTATCGCGACTGGGGTCCTTAAGCTACACCGATAAACTCACCTTT. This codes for CALGPTARRLSRLGSLSYTDKLTF.

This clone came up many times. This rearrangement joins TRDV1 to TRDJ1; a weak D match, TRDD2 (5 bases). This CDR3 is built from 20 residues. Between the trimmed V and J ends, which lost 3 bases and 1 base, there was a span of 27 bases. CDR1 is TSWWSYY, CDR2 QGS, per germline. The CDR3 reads CALGEPTKGWIMVFTDKLIF. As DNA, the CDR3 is TGTGCTCTTGGGGAGCCTACGAAAGGGTGGATTATGGTATTCACCGATAAACTCATCTTT.

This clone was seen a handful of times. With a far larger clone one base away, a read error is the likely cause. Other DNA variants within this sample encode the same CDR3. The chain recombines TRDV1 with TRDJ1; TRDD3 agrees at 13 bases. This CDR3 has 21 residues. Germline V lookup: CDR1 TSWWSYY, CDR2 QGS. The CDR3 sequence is CALGLTRRNNWGIRYTDKLIF. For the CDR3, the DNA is TGCGCTCTTGGGCTTACTCGACGTAATAACTGGGGGATACGGTACACCGATAAACTCATCTTT.

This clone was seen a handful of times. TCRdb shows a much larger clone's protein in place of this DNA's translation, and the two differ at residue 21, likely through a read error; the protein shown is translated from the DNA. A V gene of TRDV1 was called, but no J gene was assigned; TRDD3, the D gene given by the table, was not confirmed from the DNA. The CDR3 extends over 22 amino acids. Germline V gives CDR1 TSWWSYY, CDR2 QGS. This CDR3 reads CALGERLVPRVTGGYASDKLTF. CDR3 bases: TGTGCTCTTGGGGAAAGACTCGTCCCTCGGGTTACTGGGGGATACGCGTCCGATAAACTCACCTTT.